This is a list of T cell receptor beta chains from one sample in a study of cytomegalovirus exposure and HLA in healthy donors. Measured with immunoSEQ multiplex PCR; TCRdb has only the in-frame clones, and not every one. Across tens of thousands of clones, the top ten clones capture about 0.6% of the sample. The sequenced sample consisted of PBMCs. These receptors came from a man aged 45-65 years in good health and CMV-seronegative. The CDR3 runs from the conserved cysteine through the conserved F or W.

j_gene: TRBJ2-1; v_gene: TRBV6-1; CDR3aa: CASRDSTRMRNEQFF
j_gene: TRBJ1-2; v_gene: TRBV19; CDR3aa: CASSIGTGAMYGYTF
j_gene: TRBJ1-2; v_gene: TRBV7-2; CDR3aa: CASSPGQANYGYTF
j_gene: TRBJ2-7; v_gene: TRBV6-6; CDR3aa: CASSYSHAYYEQYF
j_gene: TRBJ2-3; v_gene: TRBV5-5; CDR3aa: CASSPRGGTDTQYF
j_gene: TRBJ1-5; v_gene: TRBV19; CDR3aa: CASSQDRGGQPQHF
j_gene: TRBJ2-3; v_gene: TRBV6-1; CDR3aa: CASLAGNTDTQYF
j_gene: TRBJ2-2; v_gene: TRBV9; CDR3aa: CASSVQDRLPGELFF
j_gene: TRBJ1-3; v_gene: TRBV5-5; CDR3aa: CASSDIRVRSGNTIYF
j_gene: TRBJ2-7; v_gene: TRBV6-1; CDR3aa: CASGSLTATYVQYF
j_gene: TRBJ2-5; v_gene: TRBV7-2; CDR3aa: CASSFRQGTGETQYF
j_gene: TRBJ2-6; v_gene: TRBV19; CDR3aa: CASNWGGLSGANVLTF
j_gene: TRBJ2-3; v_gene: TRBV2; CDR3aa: CASGGGPHTQYF
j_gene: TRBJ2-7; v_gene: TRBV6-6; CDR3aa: CASSFTDEQYF
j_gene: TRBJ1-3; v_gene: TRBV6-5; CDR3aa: CASSYSGAQGNTIYF
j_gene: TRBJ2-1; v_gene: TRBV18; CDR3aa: CASSPFVPGQGINEQFF
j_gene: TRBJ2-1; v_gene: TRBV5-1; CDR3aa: CASSSAGYNEQFF
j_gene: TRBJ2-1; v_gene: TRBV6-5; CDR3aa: CASSPFGGEYNEQFF
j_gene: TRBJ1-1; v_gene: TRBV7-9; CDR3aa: CASSLLAGDTEAFF